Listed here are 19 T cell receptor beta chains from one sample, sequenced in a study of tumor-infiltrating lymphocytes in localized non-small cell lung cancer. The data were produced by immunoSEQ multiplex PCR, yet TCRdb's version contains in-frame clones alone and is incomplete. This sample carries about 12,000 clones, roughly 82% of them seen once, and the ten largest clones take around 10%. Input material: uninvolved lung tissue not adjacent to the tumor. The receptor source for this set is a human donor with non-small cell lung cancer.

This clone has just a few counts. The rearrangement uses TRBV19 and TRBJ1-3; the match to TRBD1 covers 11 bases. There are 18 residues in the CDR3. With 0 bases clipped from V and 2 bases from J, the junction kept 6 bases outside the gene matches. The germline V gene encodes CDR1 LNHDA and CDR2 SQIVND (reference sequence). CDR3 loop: CASSIDRTGGETGNTIYF. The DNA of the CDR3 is TGTGCCAGTAGTATAGACCGGACAGGGGGCGAAACTGGAAACACCATATATTTT.

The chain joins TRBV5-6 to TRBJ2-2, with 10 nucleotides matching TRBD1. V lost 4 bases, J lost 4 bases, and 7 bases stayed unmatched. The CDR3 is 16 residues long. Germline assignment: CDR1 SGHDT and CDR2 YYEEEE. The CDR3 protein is CASSPPGTGVTGELFF. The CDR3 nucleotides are TGTGCCAGCAGCCCCCCCGGGACAGGGGTCACCGGGGAGCTGTTTTTT.

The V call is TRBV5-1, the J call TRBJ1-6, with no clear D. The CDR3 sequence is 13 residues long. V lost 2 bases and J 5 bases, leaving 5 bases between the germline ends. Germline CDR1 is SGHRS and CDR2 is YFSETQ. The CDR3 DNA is TGCGCCAGCAGCTTTGGAGATAATTCACCCCTCCACTTT. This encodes CASSFGDNSPLHF.

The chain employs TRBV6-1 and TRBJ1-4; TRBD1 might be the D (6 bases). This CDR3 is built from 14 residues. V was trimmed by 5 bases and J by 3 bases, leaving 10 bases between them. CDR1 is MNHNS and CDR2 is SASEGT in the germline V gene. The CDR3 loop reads CASSLQGSNEKLFF. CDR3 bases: TGTGCCAGCAGTCTACAGGGATCTAATGAAAAACTGTTTTTT.

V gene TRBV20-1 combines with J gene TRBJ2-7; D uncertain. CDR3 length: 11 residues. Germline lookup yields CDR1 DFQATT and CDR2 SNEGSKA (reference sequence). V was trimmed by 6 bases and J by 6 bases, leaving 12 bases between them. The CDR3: CSASTFGEQYF. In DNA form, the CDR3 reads TGCAGTGCCTCGACTTTTGGCGAGCAGTACTTC.

The CDR3 loop reads CASSPDTTFSNGYTF. The DNA for the CDR3 is TGTGCCAGCAGCCCGGACACAACCTTCTCCAATGGCTACACCTTC. J is TRBJ1-2 and V is TRBV6-5, with D possibly TRBD1 on 5 matching bases. The CDR3 loop spans 15 amino acids. The V end lost 6 bases, the J end lost 6 bases, and 20 bases lay between the germline ends. CDR1 MNHEY and CDR2 SVGAGI come from the germline V gene.

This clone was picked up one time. CDR3 coding DNA: TGTGCCAGCAGCTCCGTTACCCTTGAAGCTTTCTTT. Its protein is CASSSVTLEAFF. The chain has TRBV5-4 and TRBJ1-1, with no clear D. With 3 bases removed from V and 7 bases from J, the gap between germline ends came to 10 bases. CDR3 length equals 12 residues. Per the germline V gene, CDR1 is SGHNT and CDR2 is YYREEE (reference sequence).

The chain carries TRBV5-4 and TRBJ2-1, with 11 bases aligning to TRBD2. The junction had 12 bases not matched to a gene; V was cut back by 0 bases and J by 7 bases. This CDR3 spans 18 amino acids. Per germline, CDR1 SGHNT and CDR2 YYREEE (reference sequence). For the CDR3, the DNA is TGTGCCAGCAGCTTGGGGCTGGGTAGCGGGGGGGCCGTAAATGAGCAGTTCTTC. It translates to CASSLGLGSGGAVNEQFF.

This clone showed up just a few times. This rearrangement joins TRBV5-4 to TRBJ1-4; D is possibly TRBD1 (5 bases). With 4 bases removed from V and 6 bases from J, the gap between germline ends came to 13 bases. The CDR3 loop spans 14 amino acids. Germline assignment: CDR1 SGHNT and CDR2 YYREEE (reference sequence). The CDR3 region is CASSPGLVDEKLFF. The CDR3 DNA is TGTGCCAGCAGCCCGGGACTAGTCGATGAAAAACTGTTTTTT.

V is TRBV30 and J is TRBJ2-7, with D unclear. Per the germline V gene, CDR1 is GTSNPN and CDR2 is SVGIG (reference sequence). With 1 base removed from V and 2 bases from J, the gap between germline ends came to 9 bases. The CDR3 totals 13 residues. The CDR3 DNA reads TGTGCCTGGAGTGCGCTCAGCACCTACGAGCAGTACTTC. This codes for CAWSALSTYEQYF.

The CDR3 nucleotides are TGCGCCAGCAATCTACAGGGGAACACTGAAGCTTTCTTT. It specifies CASNLQGNTEAFF. The chain uses TRBV10-2 and TRBJ1-1; D might be TRBD1 (6 bases). This CDR3 region has 13 residues. In germline, CDR1 is WSHSY, CDR2 SAAADI. V was clipped by 7 bases and J by 1 base, with 10 bases between them.

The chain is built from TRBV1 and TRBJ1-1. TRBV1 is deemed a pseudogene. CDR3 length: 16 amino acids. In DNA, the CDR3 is TGCACCAGCAGCCACGGACCGGGACGGACGAACACTGAAGCTTTCTTT. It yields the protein CTSSHGPGRTNTEAFF.

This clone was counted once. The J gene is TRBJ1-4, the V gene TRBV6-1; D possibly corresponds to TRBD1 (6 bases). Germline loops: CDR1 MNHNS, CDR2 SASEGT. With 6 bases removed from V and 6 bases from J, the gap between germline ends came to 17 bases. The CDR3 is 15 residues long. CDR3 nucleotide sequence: TGTGCCAGCAGCAATCAGGGGAGGGGGTATGAAAAACTGTTTTTT. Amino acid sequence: CASSNQGRGYEKLFF.

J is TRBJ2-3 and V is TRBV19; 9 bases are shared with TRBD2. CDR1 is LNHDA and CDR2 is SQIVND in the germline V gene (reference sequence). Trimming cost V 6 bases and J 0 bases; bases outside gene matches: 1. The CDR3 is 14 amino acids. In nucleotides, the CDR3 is TGTGCCAGTAGCACTAGCGGGAGCACAGATACGCAGTATTTT. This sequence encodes CASSTSGSTDTQYF.

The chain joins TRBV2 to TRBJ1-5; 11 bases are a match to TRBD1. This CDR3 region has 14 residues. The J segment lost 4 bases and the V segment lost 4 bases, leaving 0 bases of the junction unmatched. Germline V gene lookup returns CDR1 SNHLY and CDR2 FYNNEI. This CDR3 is CASSGDRGNQPQHF. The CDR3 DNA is TGTGCCAGCAGTGGGGACAGGGGGAATCAGCCCCAGCATTTT.

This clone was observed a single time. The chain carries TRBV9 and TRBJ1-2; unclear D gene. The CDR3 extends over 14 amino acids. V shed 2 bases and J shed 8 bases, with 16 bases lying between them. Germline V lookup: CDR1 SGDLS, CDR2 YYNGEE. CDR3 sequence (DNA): TGTGCCAGCAGCGTCGCGGACGGACCTAGAGGCTACACCTTC. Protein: CASSVADGPRGYTF. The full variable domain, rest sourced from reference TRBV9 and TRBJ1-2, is DSGVTQTPKHLITATGQRVTLRCSPRSGDLSVYWYQQSLDQGLQFLIQYYNGEERAKGNILERFSAQQFPDLHSELNLSSLELGDSALYFCASSVADGPRGYTFGSGTRLTVV.

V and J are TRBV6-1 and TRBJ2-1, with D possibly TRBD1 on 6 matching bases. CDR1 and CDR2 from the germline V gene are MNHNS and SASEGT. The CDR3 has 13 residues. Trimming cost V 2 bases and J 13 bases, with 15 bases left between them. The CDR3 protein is CASSESYRDHQFF. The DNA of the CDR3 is TGTGCCAGCAGTGAATCTTACAGGGACCACCAGTTCTTC.

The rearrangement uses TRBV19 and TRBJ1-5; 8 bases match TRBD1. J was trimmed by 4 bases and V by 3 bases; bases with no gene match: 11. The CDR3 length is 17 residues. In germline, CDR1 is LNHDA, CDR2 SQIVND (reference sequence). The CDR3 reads CASSMGVGTGENQPQHF. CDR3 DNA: TGTGCCAGTAGTATGGGGGTGGGGACAGGAGAAAATCAGCCCCAGCATTTT.

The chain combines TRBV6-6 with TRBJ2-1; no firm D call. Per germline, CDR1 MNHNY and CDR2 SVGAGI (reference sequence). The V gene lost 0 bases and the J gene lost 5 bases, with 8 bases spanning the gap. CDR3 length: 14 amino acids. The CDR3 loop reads CASSYSKVNNEQFF. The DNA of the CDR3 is TGTGCCAGCAGTTACTCGAAGGTGAACAATGAGCAGTTCTTC.